The present T cell receptor (beta chain) was sequenced within a study of cytotoxic CD8 clonotypes in ibrutinib-treated CLL. The ends were cut back, 3 bases at V and 1 base at J, with 11 bases in the middle. Germline V lookup: CDR1 MRHNA, CDR2 SNTAGT. This CDR3 spans 15 amino acids. The data were produced by immunoSEQ multiplex PCR, yet TCRdb's version contains in-frame clones alone and is incomplete. The sample holds about 17,000 clones, about 61% seen once. The sequenced sample was PBMCs, obtained after 12 months of ibrutinib treatment. V usage is TRBV6-4 and J usage is TRBJ2-3, with D possibly being TRBD2 (6 bases). The sequence was obtained from a human donor with chronic lymphocytic leukemia. The CDR3 protein is CASSDFPSGTDTQYF. The CDR3 DNA follows: TGTGCCAGCAGTGATTTCCCTAGCGGCACAGATACGCAGTATTTT.